These T cell receptor beta chains were read from a single sample in a study of blood T cell repertoires in COVID-19. The data were produced by immunoSEQ multiplex PCR, yet TCRdb's version contains in-frame clones alone and is incomplete. The repertoire has 200,000 or so clones, approximately 90% of them found once; the top ten carry 2% to 3%. What was sequenced was peripheral blood. The receptor set was obtained from a man aged 30-40 years with COVID-19, enrolled during active disease. The CDR3 runs from the conserved cysteine through the conserved F or W. A D gene is named only where the DNA matches it firmly. Not every row has a clone size; where given, it reads once, few, many or a size class.

j_call: TRBJ1-1; d_call: TRBD1; clone_size: -; v_call: TRBV10-3; cdr3_aa: CAIRATGVTEAFF; cdr3_nt: TGTGCCATCAGGGCGACAGGGGTCACTGAAGCTTTCTTT
j_call: TRBJ1-4; d_call: TRBD1; clone_size: -; v_call: TRBV28; cdr3_aa: CASSLGQDEKLFF; cdr3_nt: TGTGCCAGCAGTTTGGGACAGGATGAAAAACTGTTTTTT
j_call: TRBJ2-2; d_call: -; clone_size: -; v_call: TRBV12-5; cdr3_aa: CASGSSDTGELFF; cdr3_nt: TGTGCTAGTGGTTCGTCCGACACCGGGGAGCTGTTTTTT
j_call: TRBJ1-1; d_call: -; clone_size: -; v_call: TRBV7-2; cdr3_aa: CASSSTEDRWRAFF; cdr3_nt: TGTGCCAGCAGCTCAACAGAGGACCGGTGGAGGGCTTTCTTT
j_call: TRBJ1-2; d_call: -; clone_size: -; v_call: TRBV15; cdr3_aa: CATSRREGYGYTF; cdr3_nt: TGTGCCACCAGCCGCCGGGAAGGCTATGGCTACACCTTC
j_call: TRBJ2-2; d_call: -; clone_size: -; v_call: TRBV18; cdr3_aa: CASSPLRTVNTGELFF; cdr3_nt: TGTGCCAGCTCCCCACTTCGAACAGTAAACACCGGGGAGCTGTTTTTT
j_call: TRBJ2-7; d_call: -; clone_size: -; v_call: TRBV11-3; cdr3_aa: CASSLAEQSYEQYF; cdr3_nt: TGTGCCAGCAGCTTAGCGGAACAGTCCTACGAGCAGTACTTC
j_call: TRBJ1-2; d_call: TRBD1; clone_size: once; v_call: TRBV28; cdr3_aa: CASRTGGYGYTF; cdr3_nt: TGTGCCAGCAGGACAGGGGGTTATGGCTACACCTTC
j_call: TRBJ1-5; d_call: -; clone_size: -; v_call: TRBV15; cdr3_aa: CATSRDDRPLNQPQHF; cdr3_nt: TGTGCCACCAGCAGAGACGACAGACCACTCAATCAGCCCCAGCATTTT
j_call: TRBJ2-7; d_call: TRBD1; clone_size: -; v_call: TRBV6-5; cdr3_aa: CAATRGPYEQYF; cdr3_nt: TGTGCCGCTACCAGGGGGCCCTACGAGCAGTACTTC
j_call: TRBJ2-3; d_call: TRBD2; clone_size: -; v_call: TRBV3-1/TRBV3-2; cdr3_aa: CASSPTSVPDTQYF; cdr3_nt: TGTGCCAGCAGCCCGACTAGCGTCCCAGATACGCAGTATTTT
j_call: TRBJ1-4; d_call: TRBD1; clone_size: -; v_call: TRBV11-2; cdr3_aa: CASSRRQGINEKLFF; cdr3_nt: TGTGCCAGCAGCCGTCGACAGGGTATTAATGAAAAACTGTTTTTT
j_call: TRBJ1-5; d_call: -; clone_size: -; v_call: TRBV5-4; cdr3_aa: CASSLGESGNQPQHF; cdr3_nt: TGTGCCAGCAGCTTGGGTGAATCAGGCAATCAGCCCCAGCATTTT
j_call: TRBJ2-7; d_call: TRBD1; clone_size: -; v_call: TRBV5-1; cdr3_aa: CASSLGPGGSNEQYF; cdr3_nt: TGCGCCAGCAGCTTGGGCCCAGGGGGTTCGAACGAGCAGTACTTC
j_call: TRBJ2-1; d_call: TRBD1; clone_size: -; v_call: TRBV19; cdr3_aa: CASSIRVGTAYNEQFF; cdr3_nt: TGTGCCAGTAGTATTAGGGTGGGGACAGCTTACAATGAGCAGTTCTTC
j_call: TRBJ2-1; d_call: TRBD2; clone_size: once; v_call: TRBV5-4; cdr3_aa: CASSCPGTNLRDEQFF; cdr3_nt: TGTGCCAGCAGCTGCCCCGGGACTAACCTTAGGGATGAGCAGTTCTTC
j_call: TRBJ1-2; d_call: TRBD1; clone_size: -; v_call: TRBV7-2; cdr3_aa: CASSQRQGAVDYGYTF; cdr3_nt: TGTGCCAGCAGCCAAAGACAGGGGGCGGTCGACTATGGCTACACCTTC
j_call: TRBJ2-3; d_call: -; clone_size: -; v_call: TRBV6-4; cdr3_aa: CASSDQGLASSTDTQYF; cdr3_nt: TGTGCCAGCAGTGACCAAGGGCTAGCGTCGAGCACAGATACGCAGTATTTT
j_call: TRBJ2-2; d_call: TRBD1; clone_size: -; v_call: TRBV24-1; cdr3_aa: CATSARQGLTGELFF; cdr3_nt: TGTGCCACCAGTGCTAGACAGGGGCTCACCGGGGAGCTGTTTTTT
j_call: TRBJ1-5; d_call: -; clone_size: -; v_call: TRBV28; cdr3_aa: CASSSTDTQGSNQPQHF; cdr3_nt: TGTGCCAGCAGTTCCACGGACACCCAGGGGAGCAATCAGCCCCAGCATTTT
j_call: TRBJ1-1; d_call: -; clone_size: -; v_call: TRBV7-2; cdr3_aa: CASSPGQGRPTREHTEAFF; cdr3_nt: TGTGCCAGCAGCCCGGGCCAAGGTAGACCTACAAGGGAGCACACTGAAGCTTTCTTT
j_call: TRBJ1-1; d_call: -; clone_size: -; v_call: TRBV3-1/TRBV3-2; cdr3_aa: CASSQKGGAEAFF; cdr3_nt: TGTGCCAGCAGCCAAAAGGGGGGGGCTGAAGCTTTCTTT